This TCR beta chain came from a study of T cell responses to AZD1222 COVID-19 vaccine. Looking at the study overall: Pooled together were second doses at about 4 or about 12 weeks.

Here immunoSEQ multiplex PCR was the method, and the copy in TCRdb shows in-frame clones only, minus some. The sample has over 100,000 clones, 80% to 90% seen once. The CDR3 contains 17 residues. From germline, CDR1 is SGHRS and CDR2 YFSETQ. The V gene lost 0 bases and the J gene lost 0 bases, with 15 bases spanning the gap. General study points: Increased Spike-specific TCR breadth and depth were observed after two AZD1222 doses. Regions 160-218 and 743-854 dominated among vaccine-associated CD4 TCRs spanning spike.

Remarks on this clone: Its target is not known.

Specimen: peripheral blood, collected on day 0 of AZD1222 vaccination. The clonotype originates from an adult in good health. This chain uses TRBV5-1 with TRBJ2-5; unclear D gene. Here the CDR3 DNA reads TGCGCCAGCAGCTTGGGGTCGGTTTTGGCGGACCAAGAGACCCAGTACTTC. Its translation is CASSLGSVLADQETQYF.